Listed below are T cell receptor beta chains from one sample, sequenced in a study of CD8+ T cells in alopecia areata. Clones were read by immunoSEQ multiplex PCR, and TCRdb kept only the in-frame ones, dropping some. The sample has approximately 98,000 clones, 59% seen once. Sequenced material: CD8+ T cells sorted from blood. These receptors were obtained from a human donor in good health. Each CDR3 is given with its conserved first and last residue. Each record gives: CDR3 protein, J gene, D gene, V gene. D genes are given only for firm matches.

CAWSVEWGIMDNEQFF | TRBJ2-1 | . | TRBV30
CARKTGTTEAKNIQYF | TRBJ2-4 | . | TRBV27
CASSPWAGSYNEQFF | TRBJ2-1 | . | TRBV28
CASSEEGSEQFF | TRBJ2-1 | . | TRBV13
CASRLAGGPPDTQYF | TRBJ2-3 | TRBD2 | TRBV2
CASSPTVTPQETQYF | TRBJ2-5 | . | TRBV7-9
CASTEGVLRFQETQYF | TRBJ2-5 | . | TRBV2
CAWSVLGETQYF | TRBJ2-5 | . | TRBV30
CSVGTGSNQPQHF | TRBJ1-5 | TRBD1 | TRBV29-1
CAWSVPGGEINYGYTF | TRBJ1-2 | . | TRBV30
CASSYSTVNEQFF | TRBJ2-1 | . | TRBV6-6
CASGPWGTGELFF | TRBJ2-2 | . | TRBV11-1
CASSLGQSAYGYTF | TRBJ1-2 | . | TRBV5-6
CASSLDVNTGELFF | TRBJ2-2 | . | TRBV7-7